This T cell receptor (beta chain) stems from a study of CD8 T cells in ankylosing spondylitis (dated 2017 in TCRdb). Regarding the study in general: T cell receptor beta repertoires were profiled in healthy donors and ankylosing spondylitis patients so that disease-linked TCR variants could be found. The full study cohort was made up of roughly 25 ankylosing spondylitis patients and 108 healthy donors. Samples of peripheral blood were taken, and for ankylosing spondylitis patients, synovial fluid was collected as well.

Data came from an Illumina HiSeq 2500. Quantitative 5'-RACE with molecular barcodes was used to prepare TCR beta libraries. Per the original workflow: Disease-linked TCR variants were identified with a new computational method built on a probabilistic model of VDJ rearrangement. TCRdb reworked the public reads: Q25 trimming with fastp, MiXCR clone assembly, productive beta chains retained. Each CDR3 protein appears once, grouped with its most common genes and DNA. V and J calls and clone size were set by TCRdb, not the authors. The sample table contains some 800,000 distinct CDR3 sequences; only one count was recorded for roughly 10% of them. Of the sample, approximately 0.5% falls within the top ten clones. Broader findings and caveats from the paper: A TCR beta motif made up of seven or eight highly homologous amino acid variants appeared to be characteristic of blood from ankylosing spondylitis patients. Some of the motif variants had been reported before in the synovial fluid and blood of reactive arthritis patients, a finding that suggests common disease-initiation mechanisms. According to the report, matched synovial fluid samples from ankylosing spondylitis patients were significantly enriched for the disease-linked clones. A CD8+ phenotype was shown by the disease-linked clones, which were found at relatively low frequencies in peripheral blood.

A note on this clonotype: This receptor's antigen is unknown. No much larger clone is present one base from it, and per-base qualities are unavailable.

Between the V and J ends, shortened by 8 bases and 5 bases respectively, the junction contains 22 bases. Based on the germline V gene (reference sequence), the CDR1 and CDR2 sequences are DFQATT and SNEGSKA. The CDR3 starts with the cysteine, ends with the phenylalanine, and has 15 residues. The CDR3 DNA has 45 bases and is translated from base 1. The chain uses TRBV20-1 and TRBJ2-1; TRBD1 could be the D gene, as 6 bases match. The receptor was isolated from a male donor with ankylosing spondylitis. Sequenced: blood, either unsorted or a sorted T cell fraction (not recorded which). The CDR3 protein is CSSSSTGSTDNEQFF. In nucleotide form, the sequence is TGCAGTTCATCCAGCACAGGGTCGACGGACAATGAGCAGTTCTTC.